What follows are 13 T cell receptor beta chains derived from one specimen sequenced in a study of human T cells and chemical hapten exposure (dated by TCRdb to the early 2020s). The time point label for this specimen denotes: patch test 1, 2 weeks after DPC sensitization. The treatment or condition label, as the study defines it: therapeutic diphenylcyclopropenone sensitization with weekly scalp DPC. Libraries came from RACE. TCRdb records NextSeq 500 as the sequencer. TCRdb reprocessing: public reads trimmed at Q25 with fastp, clones called with MiXCR, in-frame beta chains kept. Entries that share a CDR3 protein sequence are merged under the most common genes and DNA. The sample profile shows 180,000 or so distinct CDR3 sequences; 14% of them were found once. The top ten constitute 1.7% of the sample. This specimen was whole blood, taken in connection with sensitization to the hapten diphenylcyclopropenone (DPC). Every receptor here comes from a woman aged 25 to 45 with alopecia areata. Some clones in this sample may be carry-over from other donors' samples.

Ten or more counts support this clonotype. The chain carries TRBV20-1 and TRBJ1-5; 7 nucleotides align to TRBD1. The CDR3 is 13 amino acids. Per the germline V gene, CDR1 is DFQATT and CDR2 is SNEGSKA (reference sequence). V was clipped by 5 bases and J by 1 base; unmatched bases: 2. The CDR3: CSALGQSNQPQHF. The CDR3 nucleotides are TGCAGTGCTTTGGGACAGAGCAATCAGCCCCAGCATTTT.

This clonotype was observed a handful of times. The rearrangement links TRBV10-3 to TRBJ2-1; TRBD2 aligns across 10 bases. The CDR3 runs to 15 residues. Losses at the gene ends were 0 bases for V and 6 bases for J; bases not matched to a gene: 2. Germline CDR1 is ENHRY and CDR2 is SYGVKD. The CDR3 here is CAISESLAGANEQFF. The CDR3 DNA is TGTGCCATCAGTGAGTCGCTAGCGGGGGCCAATGAGCAGTTCTTC.

Ten or more counts support this clonotype. The chain couples TRBV7-8 to TRBJ1-6, with D tentatively TRBD1 (5 bases). Between the trimmed V and J ends, which lost 1 base and 8 bases, there was a span of 12 bases. Germline CDR1 SGHVS, CDR2 FQNEAQ. The CDR3 sequence is 15 residues long. The CDR3 sequence: CASSLGGAEDSPLHF. In nucleotides, the CDR3 is TGTGCCAGCAGCTTAGGAGGGGCTGAGGATTCACCCCTCCACTTT. Combining the CDR3 with reference TRBV7-8 and TRBJ1-6 gives the whole variable domain GAGVSQSPRYKVAKRGQDVALRCDPISGHVSLFWYQQALGQGPEFLTYFQNEAQLDKSGLPSDRFFAERPEGSVSTLKIQRTQQEDSAVYLCASSLGGAEDSPLHFGNGTRLTVT.

This clonotype was detected only a few times. The chain carries TRBV12-3 or TRBV12-4 and TRBJ2-4; 10 bases match TRBD1. J gave up 7 bases and V 4 bases, and 4 bases lay outside the gene matches. CDR3 size: 14 residues. In nucleotides, the CDR3 is TGTGCCAGCAGTTCCGGACAGGGGGGGAACATTCAGTACTTC. Its translation is CASSSGQGGNIQYF.

This clonotype came up many times. The chain carries TRBV2 and TRBJ2-4; D may be TRBD1 or TRBD2 (5 bases each). Between the trimmed V and J ends, which lost 4 bases and 5 bases, there was a span of 12 bases. Germline loops: CDR1 SNHLY, CDR2 FYNNEI. The CDR3 length is 14 residues. In DNA form, the CDR3 reads TGTGCCAGCAGTGGGGAGAGGGGTGAAAACATTCAGTACTTC. Translation: CASSGERGENIQYF.

The V and J genes are TRBV5-6 and TRBJ2-3; D gene ambiguous. The V gene's germline CDR1 is SGHDT and CDR2 YYEEEE. Trimming pared 5 bases from V and 4 bases from J, leaving 17 bases between. The CDR3 is made up of 15 amino acids. The CDR3 DNA reads as TGTGCCAGCAGTCTAGGCCCGGTCTTCTCAGATACGCAGTATTTT. Amino acids: CASSLGPVFSDTQYF.

The chain uses TRBV28 and TRBJ1-3; the D gene is possibly TRBD1 (5 bases). CDR1 and CDR2 (germline): MDHEN, SYDVKM. CDR3 length: 18 amino acids. Trimming shortened V by 2 bases and J by 5 bases, and 22 bases separated the two germline ends. CDR3 protein: CASSLNRGDTGRRNTIYF. Written as DNA, the CDR3 is TGTGCCAGCAGTTTAAACCGCGGCGACACGGGGCGAAGAAACACCATATATTTT. Combining the CDR3 with reference TRBV28 and TRBJ1-3 gives the whole variable domain DVKVTQSSRYLVKRTGEKVFLECVQDMDHENMFWYRQDPGLGLRLIYFSYDVKMKEKGDIPEGYSVSREKKERFSLILESASTNQTSMYLCASSLNRGDTGRRNTIYFGEGSWLTVV.

This clonotype was recorded a few times. This chain joins TRBV24-1 and TRBJ1-5, with D uncertain. Germline V gives CDR1 KGHDR, CDR2 SFDVKD. Trimming left V 2 bases short and J 3 bases short, with 7 bases between. The CDR3 has 14 residues. CDR3 sequence: CATSDSTPNQPQHF. CDR3 sequence (DNA): TGTGCCACCAGTGATTCCACGCCCAATCAGCCCCAGCATTTT.

This clonotype was detected many times. The chain employs TRBV7-2 and TRBJ2-2, with 7 bases identical to TRBD2. The ends lost 3 bases at V and 3 bases at J; junction bases unmatched: 1. The CDR3 runs 14 residues. CDR1 is SGHTA, CDR2 FQGNSA, per germline. The CDR3 DNA sequence: TGTGCCAGCAGCTTCGGGGGGTACACCGGGGAGCTGTTTTTT. Protein: CASSFGGYTGELFF.

This clonotype was found a few times. This chain joins TRBV28 and TRBJ2-5; 10 bases line up with TRBD1. Germline loops: CDR1 MDHEN, CDR2 SYDVKM. V was clipped by 0 bases and J by 5 bases; unmatched bases: 3. The CDR3 totals 15 residues. CDR3: CASSLWGTGDETQYF. The CDR3 nucleotides are TGTGCCAGCAGTTTATGGGGGACAGGGGATGAGACCCAGTACTTC. The whole variable domain, filled in from reference TRBV28 and TRBJ2-5, reads DVKVTQSSRYLVKRTGEKVFLECVQDMDHENMFWYRQDPGLGLRLIYFSYDVKMKEKGDIPEGYSVSREKKERFSLILESASTNQTSMYLCASSLWGTGDETQYFGPGTRLLVL.

This clonotype was detected a few times. The V gene is TRBV12-3 or TRBV12-4, the J gene TRBJ2-7, with 9 bases identical to TRBD2. V lost 6 bases to trimming and J lost 3 bases; unmatched junction nucleotides: 9. This CDR3 has 15 residues. This CDR3 is CASSQRGVLHYEQYF. The CDR3 DNA is TGTGCCAGCAGCCAGCGGGGGGTACTTCACTACGAGCAGTACTTC.

V and J are TRBV5-1 and TRBJ2-7; 8 nucleotides match TRBD1. V shed 4 bases and J 3 bases; nucleotides not matched to a gene: 6. The V gene's germline CDR1 is SGHRS and CDR2 YFSETQ. This CDR3 is 14 amino acids long. CDR3 protein: CASSRDRSVYEQYF. CDR3 nucleotide sequence: TGCGCCAGCAGCCGGGACAGGTCAGTCTACGAGCAGTACTTC.

This clonotype was counted only a few times. V gene TRBV29-1 combines with J gene TRBJ2-1; 7 bases line up with TRBD2. Germline V gives CDR1 SQVTM, CDR2 ANQGSEA. Unmatched junction bases numbered 7, after V lost 3 bases and J lost 5 bases. The CDR3 runs to 14 residues. The DNA of the CDR3 is TGCAGCGTTGATTTGCGGGGGACGAACAATGAGCAGTTCTTC. This translates into CSVDLRGTNNEQFF.